A selection of T cell receptor beta chains follows, all from one sample in a study of a mutant IDH1 vaccine in newly diagnosed glioma. Libraries were prepared by immunoSEQ multiplex PCR; TCRdb keeps only in-frame clonotypes and omits some of them. The sample lists approximately 70,000 clones, more than 65% occurring once. This specimen was PBMCs, taken from a glioma patient treated with radiotherapy, temozolomide or both. The receptor source for this set is a man aged 45 to 65 with glioma. CDR3s include the opening cysteine and the closing phenylalanine or tryptophan. Fields, in order: V gene, J gene, clone size, D gene, CDR3 DNA, CDR3 protein. D genes are given only for firm matches. Size is stated for part of the rows, as once, few or many counts, or as a class when the clone is expanded.

TRBV4-3	TRBJ2-7	once	TRBD1	TGCGCCAGCAGCCAAGAGCCGACAGGGGGCAGCGAGCAGTACTTC	CASSQEPTGGSEQYF
TRBV7-9	TRBJ1-1	-	-	TGTGCCAGCAGCCCCCCCTCCGCGTTCGAAGCTTTCTTT	CASSPPSAFEAFF
TRBV7-2	TRBJ2-1	-	-	TGTGCCAGTACCCCAAGTAGAGGCAATGAGCAGTTCTTC	CASTPSRGNEQFF
TRBV28	TRBJ1-5	once	TRBD1	TGTGCCAGCAGTTTATGGCAGGGGGCCGGACAGCCCCAGCATTTT	CASSLWQGAGQPQHF
TRBV18	TRBJ1-3	-	-	TGTGCCAGCTCACCGCGCGGACAGACAGGAAACACCATATATTTT	CASSPRGQTGNTIYF
TRBV4-3	TRBJ2-5	-	-	TGCGCCAGCAGCCAAGAGTGGGGCGCAGGGGGGCCTTGGACCCAGTACTTC	CASSQEWGAGGPWTQYF
TRBV2	TRBJ2-7	once	-	TGTGCCAGCAGCCGGATCTCCTACGAGCAGTACTTC	CASSRISYEQYF
TRBV19	TRBJ2-3	-	TRBD2	TGTGCCAGTACAAACCAGCCGGGACTAGCGGGGGGGCATCCCACAGATACGCAGTATTTT	CASTNQPGLAGGHPTDTQYF
TRBV6-6	TRBJ2-5	once	-	TGTGCCAGCAGTCCGGGCCAAGAGACCCAGTACTTC	CASSPGQETQYF
TRBV18	TRBJ2-7	-	TRBD1	TGTGCCAGCTCTCCGTGGGACAGGGTCTCCTACGAGCAGTACTTC	CASSPWDRVSYEQYF
TRBV7-3	TRBJ2-1	-	-	TGTGCCAGCAGCTCATCCCACAATGAGCAGTTCTTC	CASSSSHNEQFF
TRBV7-9	TRBJ2-3	-	-	TGTGCCAGCAGCTTAGGGATTGGACTTGATACGCAGTATTTT	CASSLGIGLDTQYF
TRBV4-3	TRBJ1-4	-	TRBD1	TGCGCCAGCGGTCGGACAGGACTTAATGAAAAACTGTTTTTT	CASGRTGLNEKLFF
TRBV5-1	TRBJ1-2	-	-	TGCGCCAGCAGCTTCGAGGGGGACTCTGGCTACACCTTC	CASSFEGDSGYTF
TRBV6-1	TRBJ2-1	-	-	TGTGCTAGCCGGGGGAGCGGGTACAATGAGCAGTTCTTC	CASRGSGYNEQFF
TRBV7-2	TRBJ2-1	-	-	TGTGCCAGCAGCTTATTTGCAGGGGGGAACAATGAGCAGTTCTTC	CASSLFAGGNNEQFF
TRBV12-5	TRBJ2-3	-	-	TGTGCTAGTGGTTTCGGGGACACAGATACGCAGTATTTT	CASGFGDTDTQYF
TRBV27	TRBJ1-1	-	-	TGTGCCAGCAGTTTAACCCCAGGCTCGTGGGGCACTGAAGCTTTCTTT	CASSLTPGSWGTEAFF
TRBV11-1	TRBJ2-4	-	TRBD1	TGTGCCAGCAGCTTACAGGGGGCCGGAAACATTCAGTACTTC	CASSLQGAGNIQYF
TRBV29-1	TRBJ2-1	few	-	TGCAGCGTTAGTGGGACGACTTACAATGAGCAGTTCTTC	CSVSGTTYNEQFF
TRBV6-6	TRBJ2-1	-	-	TGTGCCAGCAGATCCGCAACGGGTTCAGATGAGCAGTTCTTC	CASRSATGSDEQFF
TRBV13	TRBJ1-1	few	-	TGTGCCAGCAGCTTAAGAGGGGAGAACACTGAAGCTTTCTTT	CASSLRGENTEAFF
TRBV30	TRBJ1-2	many	-	TGTGCCTGGAGTGGTCGCAGGGATCATGGCTACACCTTC	CAWSGRRDHGYTF